This is a list of T cell receptor beta chains from one sample in a study of immune evolution from preneoplasia to lung adenocarcinoma. Sequenced by immunoSEQ multiplex PCR; TCRdb stores in-frame clones only, minus some. The sample records over 9,500 clones, around 81% being singletons. Sequencing was performed on FFPE minimally invasive lung adenocarcinoma tissue. These TCRs come from a person aged 60 to 80 with lung adenocarcinoma. Both conserved end residues are trimmed from each CDR3. The order of the fields is V gene, CDR3 length, J gene, D gene, CDR3 protein. D genes are given only for firm matches.

v_gene: TRBV7-3; len: 14; j_gene: TRBJ2-1; d_gene: .; CDR3aa: ASSLSGQPIYNEQF
v_gene: TRBV28; len: 14; j_gene: TRBJ1-6; d_gene: TRBD1; CDR3aa: VSSQSQGAGNSPLH
v_gene: TRBV6-5; len: 11; j_gene: TRBJ1-5; d_gene: .; CDR3aa: ASTTFDDEPQH
v_gene: TRBV27; len: 14; j_gene: TRBJ2-7; d_gene: .; CDR3aa: ASSLYRTTFYYEQY
v_gene: TRBV2; len: 12; j_gene: TRBJ2-3; d_gene: TRBD2; CDR3aa: ASSRGGDTDTQY
v_gene: TRBV10-3; len: 11; j_gene: TRBJ1-2; d_gene: .; CDR3aa: AISEVQLGGYT
v_gene: TRBV6-5; len: 10; j_gene: TRBJ1-2; d_gene: .; CDR3aa: ASNRWGGGYT
v_gene: TRBV9; len: 14; j_gene: TRBJ1-1; d_gene: .; CDR3aa: ASSVGGGGPNTEAF
v_gene: TRBV12-5; len: 10; j_gene: TRBJ2-1; d_gene: .; CDR3aa: ASGWSYNEQF
v_gene: TRBV30; len: 13; j_gene: TRBJ2-1; d_gene: .; CDR3aa: AWSVLGGSYNEQF
v_gene: TRBV7-6; len: 9; j_gene: TRBJ2-7; d_gene: .; CDR3aa: ASRGRAEQY